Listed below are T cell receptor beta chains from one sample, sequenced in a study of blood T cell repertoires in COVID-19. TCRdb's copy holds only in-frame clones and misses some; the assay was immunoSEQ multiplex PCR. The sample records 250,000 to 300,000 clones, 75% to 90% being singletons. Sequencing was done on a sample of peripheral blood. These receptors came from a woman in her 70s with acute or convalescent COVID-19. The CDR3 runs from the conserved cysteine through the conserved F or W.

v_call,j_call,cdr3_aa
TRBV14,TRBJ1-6,CASSRDRDLGSPLHF
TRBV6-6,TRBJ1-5,CASSPPSTGRIYQPQHF
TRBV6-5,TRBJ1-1,CASSYERGRSEAFF
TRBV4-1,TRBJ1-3,CASSQDRGSGGNTIYF
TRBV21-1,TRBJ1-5,CASSKAGPGGHGFQPQHF
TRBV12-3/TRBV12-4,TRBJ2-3,CASMSGTTDTQYF
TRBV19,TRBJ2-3,CASSSQRGGSPDTQYF
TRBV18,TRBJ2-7,CASSPLWTRSSYEQYF
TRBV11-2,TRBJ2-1,CASSLPGLAGYEQFF
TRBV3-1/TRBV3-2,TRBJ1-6,CASSHGVRNSPLHF
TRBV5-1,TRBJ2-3,CASSLTTGFSVRHTQYF
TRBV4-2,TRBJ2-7,CASSQDLSNEQYF
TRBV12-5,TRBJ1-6,CASGLARGGKDSPLHF
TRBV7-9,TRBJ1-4,CASSLGQNNEKLFF
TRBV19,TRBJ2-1,CASSIGGAGVYNEQFF
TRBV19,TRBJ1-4,CASSLGTTEKLFF
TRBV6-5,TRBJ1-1,CASTFPGEPEAFF
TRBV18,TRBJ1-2,CASSPGTGLNYGYTF
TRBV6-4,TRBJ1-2,CASSAAGSGHYGYTF
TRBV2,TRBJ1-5,CASTQGTSEPQHF
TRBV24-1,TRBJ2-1,CATSDNGLAGSNEQFF
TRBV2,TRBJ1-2,CASTGAYGYTF
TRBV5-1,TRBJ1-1,CASSTQGFSNTEAFF
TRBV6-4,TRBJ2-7,CASRGTLIYEQYF
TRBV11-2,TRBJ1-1,CASSFTRGTTEAFF
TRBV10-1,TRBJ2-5,CASSESRAQQETQYF
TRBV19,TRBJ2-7,CASSIADKQYF
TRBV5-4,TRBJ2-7,CASHPGGGPPYEQYF
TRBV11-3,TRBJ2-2,CASSLAGDTGELFF
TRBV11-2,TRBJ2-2,CASSLLRAENTGELFF
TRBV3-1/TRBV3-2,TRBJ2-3,CASSQWATDTQYF
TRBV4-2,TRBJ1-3,CASSQDQGFSGNTIYF
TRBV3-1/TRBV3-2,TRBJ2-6,CASSPTERGRRVGANVLTF
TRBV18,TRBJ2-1,CASSILPTSGGNEQFF
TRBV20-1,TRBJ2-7,CSGSSGEQYF
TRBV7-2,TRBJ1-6,CASSLSRNSPLHF
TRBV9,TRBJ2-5,CASSLQGGQETQYF
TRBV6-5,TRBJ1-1,CASTGQTEAFF
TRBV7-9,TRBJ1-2,CASSELSVPGYTF
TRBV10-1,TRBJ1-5,CASSESPQPQHF
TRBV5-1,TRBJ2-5,CASSLITGGEETQYF
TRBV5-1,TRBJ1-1,CASSRFGDNTEAFF
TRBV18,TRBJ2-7,CASSSDRAPSYEQYF
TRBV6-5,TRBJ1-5,CASGSIQGDQPQHF
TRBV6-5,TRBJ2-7,CASIRDRGHEQYF
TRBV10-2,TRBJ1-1,CASRQGGGGPEAFF